The 27 T cell receptor beta chains given below trace back to one sample, sequenced in a study of beta chain features in type 1 diabetes. TCRB transcripts that were expressed got sequenced, as all of the isolated RNA had been reverse transcribed. Here immunoSEQ multiplex PCR was the method, and the copy in TCRdb shows in-frame clones only, minus some. The profile shows nearly 350,000 clones, around 8% of them singletons. The sample was central memory CD4+ T cells from blood. The receptors stem from a woman aged 18-30 years in good health.

This chain's CDR3 is CASSSDPGTGYYEQYF. The CDR3 DNA reads as TGTGCCAGCAGTTCCGATCCCGGGACAGGGTACTACGAGCAGTACTTC. The chain employs TRBV28 and TRBJ2-7; 9 nucleotides agree with TRBD1. The germline V gene has CDR1 MDHEN and CDR2 SYDVKM. V shed 4 bases and J 3 bases; nucleotides not matched to a gene: 10. CDR3 length: 16 residues.

This clone has just a few counts. The chain uses TRBV4-2 and TRBJ2-7; no definite D call. CDR1 is LGHNA, CDR2 YNFKEQ, per germline. Trimming took 5 bases from V and 1 from J, leaving 12 bases between them. The CDR3 is made up of 14 amino acids. CDR3 residues: CASSLHGGSYEQYF. The CDR3 DNA sequence: TGTGCCAGCAGCTTACATGGCGGATCCTACGAGCAGTACTTC.

This clone was detected many times. The CDR3 reads CASPVGQSSGYTF. CDR3 sequence (DNA): TGTGCCAGCCCGGTCGGGCAGTCCTCTGGCTACACCTTC. This rearrangement joins TRBV2 to TRBJ1-2; D remains unclear. The V end lost 8 bases, the J end lost 7 bases, and 17 bases lay between the germline ends. Germline lookup yields CDR1 SNHLY and CDR2 FYNNEI. The length of the CDR3 is 13 residues.

This clone appeared many times. The chain employs TRBV10-3 and TRBJ2-3, with TRBD2 as a possible D gene (6 bases). V lost 10 bases and J 4 bases, leaving 18 bases between the germline ends. The germline CDR1 and CDR2 sequences are ENHRY and SYGVKD. The CDR3 extends over 14 amino acids. The CDR3 DNA reads TGTGCCACGAAGGAGGGAGGAGTTTCAGATACGCAGTATTTT. The encoded protein is CATKEGGVSDTQYF.

V gene TRBV6-5 combines with J gene TRBJ2-1; D may be TRBD2 (5 bases). The CDR3 covers 14 residues. Germline CDR1 and CDR2: MNHEY and SVGAGI. Trimming cost V 6 bases and J 9 bases, with 18 bases left between them. This CDR3 reads CASRGLSVAGEQFF. The CDR3 DNA sequence: TGTGCCAGCAGAGGACTCAGCGTTGCAGGTGAGCAGTTCTTC.

V gene TRBV27 combines with J gene TRBJ2-1, with 13 nucleotides matching TRBD2. V shed 6 bases and J 5 bases; nucleotides not matched to a gene: 4. CDR3 length equals 15 residues. The germline V gene encodes CDR1 MNHEY and CDR2 SMNVEV (reference sequence). The CDR3 spells CASRPGLAGDNEQFF. CDR3 nucleotide sequence: TGTGCCAGCAGGCCTGGACTAGCGGGAGACAATGAGCAGTTCTTC.

The chain links TRBV7-8 to TRBJ2-6; tentative D call: TRBD2 (5 bases). Trimming took off 2 bases at V and 0 bases at J, with 11 bases between the two ends. Looked up from germline, CDR1 is SGHVS and CDR2 is FQNEAQ. CDR3 length equals 17 residues. The CDR3 here is CASSLRTASSGANVLTF. The CDR3 DNA follows: TGTGCCAGCAGCTTACGGACTGCGTCCTCTGGGGCCAACGTCCTGACTTTC.

The chain has TRBV10-3 and TRBJ2-1, with D tentatively TRBD2 (6 bases). Germline V gene lookup returns CDR1 ENHRY and CDR2 SYGVKD. With 6 bases removed from V and 9 bases from J, the gap between germline ends came to 15 bases. CDR3 length equals 13 residues. This chain's CDR3 is CAISGGSPGEQFF. The CDR3 nucleotides are TGTGCCATCAGCGGGGGTTCTCCAGGTGAGCAGTTCTTC.

There are a few counts of this clone. This chain joins TRBV5-1 and TRBJ2-6; D ambiguous. Germline V gene sequence: CDR1 SGHRS, CDR2 YFSETQ. Deletions cut 0 bases from V and 0 bases from J, with 13 bases between. The CDR3 totals 18 residues. The CDR3 here is CASSLVGPRGSGANVLTF. In DNA form, the CDR3 reads TGCGCCAGCAGCTTGGTCGGGCCTCGTGGCTCTGGGGCCAACGTCCTGACTTTC.

This clone was counted only a few times. This chain uses TRBV25-1 with TRBJ2-2; no definite D call. Trimming took off 7 bases at V and 5 bases at J, with 8 bases between the two ends. In germline, CDR1 is MGHDK, CDR2 SYGVNS. The CDR3 covers 12 residues. CDR3: CASTQFTGELFF. The CDR3 nucleotides read TGTGCCAGCACTCAGTTTACCGGGGAGCTGTTTTTT.

The V gene is TRBV4-3, the J gene TRBJ2-3; D unclear. V lost 4 bases to trimming and J lost 2 bases, with 13 bases between them. Germline-derived CDR1 and CDR2 are LGHNA and YSLEER. CDR3 length: 15 amino acids. CDR3: CASSLNSQLTDTQYF. In nucleotides, the CDR3 is TGCGCCAGCAGCCTAAACTCGCAACTCACAGATACGCAGTATTTT.

V is TRBV11-2 and J is TRBJ1-1, with 12 nucleotides matching TRBD1. The CDR3 totals 15 residues. Germline trimming cut 5 bases from V and 11 bases from J; bases unmatched to any gene: 12. CDR1 is SGHAT, CDR2 FQNNGV, per germline. The CDR3 DNA reads as TGTGCCAGCAGCAGGGACAGGGGGCGCGAATCGCCCGCTTTCTTT. Its translation: CASSRDRGRESPAFF. Full variable domain (rest looked up from reference TRBV11-2 and TRBJ1-1): EAGVAQSPRYKIIEKRQSVAFWCNPISGHATLYWYQQILGQGPKLLIQFQNNGVVDDSQLPKDRFSAERLKGVDSTLKIQPAKLEDSAVYLCASSRDRGRESPAFFGQGTRLTVV.

The chain uses TRBV5-6 and TRBJ1-5; D is uncertain. The CDR3 totals 14 residues. Germline loops: CDR1 SGHDT, CDR2 YYEEEE. With 2 bases removed from V and 4 bases from J, the gap between germline ends came to 10 bases. The CDR3 nucleotides read TGTGCCAGCAGCTTATACAGCGGGAATCAGCCCCAGCATTTT. Protein sequence: CASSLYSGNQPQHF. Full variable domain (outside the CDR3, taken from reference TRBV5-6 and TRBJ1-5): DAGVTQSPTHLIKTRGQQVTLRCSPKSGHDTVSWYQQALGQGPQFIFQYYEEEERQRGNFPDRFSGHQFPNYSSELNVNALLLGDSALYLCASSLYSGNQPQHFGDGTRLSIL.

This clone came up a few times. V is TRBV28 and J is TRBJ2-4, with D possibly matching TRBD1 (6 bases). This CDR3 is 17 amino acids long. CDR1 and CDR2 (germline): MDHEN, SYDVKM. V gave up 5 bases and J gave up 1 base, with 18 bases separating them. CDR3 residues: CASSKQQGFMAKNIQYF. In nucleotides, the CDR3 is TGTGCCAGCAGTAAACAACAGGGATTTATGGCCAAAAACATTCAGTACTTC.

This clone was seen a few times. The genes are TRBV9 and TRBJ1-5, with no clear D. This CDR3 contains 15 residues. Trimming removed 3 bases at V and 0 bases at J, with 10 bases between. CDR1 is SGDLS and CDR2 is YYNGEE in the germline V gene. In nucleotides, the CDR3 is TGTGCCAGCAGCGGACCTCTTCTTAGCAATCAGCCCCAGCATTTT. Its translation is CASSGPLLSNQPQHF.

The chain uses TRBV28 and TRBJ2-7; 9 nucleotides align to TRBD2. The germline V gene has CDR1 MDHEN and CDR2 SYDVKM. This CDR3 contains 15 residues. J was trimmed by 6 bases and V by 6 bases; bases with no gene match: 12. In nucleotides, the CDR3 is TGTGCCAGCAGCCGCGGGACTAGCTTCTCGCGCGAGCAGTACTTC. As protein: CASSRGTSFSREQYF. Combining the CDR3 with reference TRBV28 and TRBJ2-7 gives the whole variable domain DVKVTQSSRYLVKRTGEKVFLECVQDMDHENMFWYRQDPGLGLRLIYFSYDVKMKEKGDIPEGYSVSREKKERFSLILESASTNQTSMYLCASSRGTSFSREQYFGPGTRLTVT.

This clone was picked up a small number of times. The chain couples TRBV7-2 to TRBJ2-5; D possibly uses TRBD1 or TRBD2 (5 bases each). V shed 0 bases and J shed 5 bases, with 7 bases lying between them. The CDR3 is 13 amino acids. Looked up from germline, CDR1 is SGHTA and CDR2 is FQGNSA. The CDR3 DNA is TGTGCCAGCAGCTTAGCAGGGACCGAGACCCAGTACTTC. It codes for CASSLAGTETQYF.

The chain couples TRBV6-5 to TRBJ2-7; TRBD1 might be the D (6 bases). Germline V gene data show CDR1 as MNHEY and CDR2 as SVGAGI. This CDR3 comprises 13 residues. The ends were cut back, 5 bases at V and 2 bases at J, with 10 bases in the middle. The CDR3 sequence: CASSEWGPYEQYF. CDR3 nucleotides: TGTGCCAGCAGTGAATGGGGGCCCTACGAGCAGTACTTC.

This clone was picked up a small number of times. The genes are TRBV19 and TRBJ2-1; 7 bases agree with TRBD2. Germline V gene sequence: CDR1 LNHDA, CDR2 SQIVND (reference sequence). The CDR3 contains 15 residues. V shed 2 bases, J shed 6 bases, and the junction held 7 bases outside the gene matches. CDR3 in DNA: TGTGCCAGTAGTATATCAGATAGCGGGCCCAATGAGCAGTTCTTC. Amino acid sequence: CASSISDSGPNEQFF.

In this sample, this clone turned up a few times. One end of the junction varies from germline; a read error may be responsible. The chain has TRBV7-7 and TRBJ2-3, with D perhaps matching TRBD1 (6 bases). The CDR3 has 13 amino acids. Germline V gene sequence: CDR1 SSHAT, CDR2 FNYEAQ (reference sequence). DNA of the CDR3: TGTGCTAGCAGCTTATCAGGGGCAGATACGCAGTATTTT. This translates into CASSLSGADTQYF.

The rearrangement joins TRBV5-1 to TRBJ2-5, with unresolved D. Trimming took off 0 bases at V and 1 base at J, with 13 bases between the two ends. Germline V gene data show CDR1 as SGHRS and CDR2 as YFSETQ. There are 16 residues in the CDR3. CDR3 residues: CASSLAVRMAQETQYF. The CDR3 region has the DNA TGCGCCAGCAGCTTGGCCGTCAGGATGGCCCAAGAGACCCAGTACTTC. The whole variable domain, filled in from reference TRBV5-1 and TRBJ2-5, reads KAGVTQTPRYLIKTRGQQVTLSCSPISGHRSVSWYQQTPGQGLQFLFEYFSETQRNKGNFPGRFSGRQFSNSRSEMNVSTLELGDSALYLCASSLAVRMAQETQYFGPGTRLLVL.

V and J are TRBV28 and TRBJ2-5; TRBD2 agrees at 15 bases. In germline, CDR1 is MDHEN, CDR2 SYDVKM. Trimming took 6 bases from V and 3 from J; bases not matched to a gene: 14. The CDR3 consists of 19 residues. CDR3 region: CASSQRTSGRAQKKETQYF. The DNA for the CDR3 is TGTGCCAGCAGCCAACGGACTAGCGGGAGGGCCCAGAAAAAAGAGACCCAGTACTTC.

This clone has more than one count but fewer than ten. This sequence joins TRBV27 and TRBJ2-3, with D perhaps matching TRBD2 (6 bases). Germline loops: CDR1 MNHEY, CDR2 SMNVEV (reference sequence). The V gene lost 5 bases and the J gene lost 8 bases, with 14 bases spanning the gap. The CDR3 totals 13 residues. The CDR3 protein is CASSPSRGITQYF. As DNA, the CDR3 is TGTGCCAGCAGTCCCTCCCGCGGGATTACGCAGTATTTT.

This chain links TRBV5-6 with TRBJ1-2, with D unclear. The CDR3 sequence is 12 residues long. Trimming cost V 1 base and J 5 bases, with 6 bases left between them. From germline, CDR1 is SGHDT and CDR2 YYEEEE. CDR3 in amino acids: CASSLLGYGYTF. As DNA, the CDR3 is TGTGCCAGCAGCTTGCTCGGATATGGCTACACCTTC.

The table lists this clone with a few counts. The chain is built from TRBV10-3 and TRBJ1-5, with 11 bases matching TRBD1. Trimming removed 0 bases from V and 7 bases from J; junction bases left unmatched: 2. This CDR3 has 15 residues. From germline, CDR1 is ENHRY and CDR2 SYGVKD. CDR3 sequence: CAISESRTGGQPQHF. In DNA form, the CDR3 reads TGTGCCATCAGTGAGTCCCGGACAGGGGGCCAGCCCCAGCATTTT.

This sequence joins TRBV5-1 and TRBJ1-1; 7 bases align to TRBD1. CDR3 length: 14 amino acids. Germline CDR1 reads SGHRS; CDR2 reads YFSETQ. V lost 4 bases and J lost 7; bases outside the gene matches: 10. The CDR3 nucleotides read TGCGCCAGCAGCCCTCCCTACCGGGACAGTGAAGCTTTCTTT. It translates to CASSPPYRDSEAFF.

The sample holds a few counts of this clone. The V and J genes are TRBV5-1 and TRBJ2-3, with a possible D match to TRBD2 (5 bases). Germline V gene sequence: CDR1 SGHRS, CDR2 YFSETQ. The V and J ends lost 4 bases and 6 bases respectively, with 21 bases between them. The CDR3 is made up of 16 amino acids. The CDR3: CASSQGAATMGDTQYF. DNA for the CDR3: TGCGCCAGCAGCCAAGGAGCGGCTACCATGGGCGATACGCAGTATTTT.